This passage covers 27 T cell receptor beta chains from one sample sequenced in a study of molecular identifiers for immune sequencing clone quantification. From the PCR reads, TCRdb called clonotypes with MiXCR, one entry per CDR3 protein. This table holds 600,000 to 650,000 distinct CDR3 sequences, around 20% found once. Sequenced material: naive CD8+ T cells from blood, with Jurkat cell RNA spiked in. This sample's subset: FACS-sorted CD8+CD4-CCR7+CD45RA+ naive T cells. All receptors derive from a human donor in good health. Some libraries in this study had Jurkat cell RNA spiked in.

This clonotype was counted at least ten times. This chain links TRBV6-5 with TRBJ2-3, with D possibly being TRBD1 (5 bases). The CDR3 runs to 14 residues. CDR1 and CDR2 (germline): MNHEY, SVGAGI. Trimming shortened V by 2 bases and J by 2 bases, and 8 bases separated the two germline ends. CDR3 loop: CASSYTGTTDTQYF. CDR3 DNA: TGTGCCAGCAGTTACACAGGAACCACAGATACGCAGTATTTT.

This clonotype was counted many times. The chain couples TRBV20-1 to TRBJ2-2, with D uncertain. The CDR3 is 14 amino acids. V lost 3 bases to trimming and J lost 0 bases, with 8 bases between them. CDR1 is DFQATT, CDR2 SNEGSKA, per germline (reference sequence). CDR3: CSARWGTNTGELFF. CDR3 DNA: TGCAGTGCTAGGTGGGGAACGAACACCGGGGAGCTGTTTTTT.

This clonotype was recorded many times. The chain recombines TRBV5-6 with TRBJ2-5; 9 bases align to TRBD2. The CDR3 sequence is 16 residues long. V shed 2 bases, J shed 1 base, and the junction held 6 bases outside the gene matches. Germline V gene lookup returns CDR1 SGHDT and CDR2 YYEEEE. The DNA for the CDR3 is TGTGCCAGCAGCTTCTCCGGGACTAGCTTCCAAGAGACCCAGTACTTC. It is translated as CASSFSGTSFQETQYF.

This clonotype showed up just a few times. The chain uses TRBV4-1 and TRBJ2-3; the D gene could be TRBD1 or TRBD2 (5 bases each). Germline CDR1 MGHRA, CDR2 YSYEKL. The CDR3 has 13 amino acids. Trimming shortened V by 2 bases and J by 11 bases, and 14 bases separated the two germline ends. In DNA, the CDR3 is TGCGCCAGCAGCCAACCCGGGACGAAGGGGCAGTATTTT. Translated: CASSQPGTKGQYF.

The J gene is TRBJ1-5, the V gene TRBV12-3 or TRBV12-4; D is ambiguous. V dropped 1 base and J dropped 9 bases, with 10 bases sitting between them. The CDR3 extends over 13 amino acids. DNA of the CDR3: TGTGCCAGCAGTTTAGGCAGAGGACGGCCCCAGCATTTT. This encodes CASSLGRGRPQHF.

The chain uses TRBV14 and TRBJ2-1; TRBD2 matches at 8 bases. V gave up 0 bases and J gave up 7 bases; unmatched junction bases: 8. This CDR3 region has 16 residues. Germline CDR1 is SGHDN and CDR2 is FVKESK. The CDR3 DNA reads TGTGCCAGCAGCCAAGAAGTCGGGGGGGCCCCGAATGAGCAGTTCTTC. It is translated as CASSQEVGGAPNEQFF.

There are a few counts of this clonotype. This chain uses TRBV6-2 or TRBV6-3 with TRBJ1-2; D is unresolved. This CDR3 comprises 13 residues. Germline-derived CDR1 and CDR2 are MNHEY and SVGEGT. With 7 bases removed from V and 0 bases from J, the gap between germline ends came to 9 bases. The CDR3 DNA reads TGTGCCAGCACGACAAGGACTAACTATGGCTACACCTTC. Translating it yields CASTTRTNYGYTF.

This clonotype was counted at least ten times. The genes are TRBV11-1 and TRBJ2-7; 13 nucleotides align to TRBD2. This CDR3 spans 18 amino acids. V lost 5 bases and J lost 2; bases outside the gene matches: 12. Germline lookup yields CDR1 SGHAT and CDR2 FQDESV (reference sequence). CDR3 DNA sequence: TGTGCCAGCAGCCTAAGGACTAGCGGGAGTAGCTATGCCTACGAGCAGTACTTC. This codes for CASSLRTSGSSYAYEQYF.

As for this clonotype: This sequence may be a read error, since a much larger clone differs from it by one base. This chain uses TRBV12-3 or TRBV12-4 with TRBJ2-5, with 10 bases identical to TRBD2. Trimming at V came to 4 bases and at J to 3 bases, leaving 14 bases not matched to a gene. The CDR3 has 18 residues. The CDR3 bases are TGTGCCAGCAGTTACCTCCCCCCAGCGGGAGGGCCAGAAGAGACCCAGTACTTC. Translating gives CASSYLPPAGGPEETQYF.

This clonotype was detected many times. The CDR3 loop is CASSQDQLGQGAGEQYF. Here the CDR3 DNA reads TGTGCCAGCAGCCAAGATCAACTGGGACAGGGGGCTGGGGAGCAGTACTTC. The chain carries TRBV4-2 and TRBJ2-7; 12 nucleotides align to TRBD1. This CDR3 has 17 amino acids. The ends lost 0 bases at V and 7 bases at J; junction bases unmatched: 10. Germline CDR1 and CDR2: LGHNA and YNFKEQ.

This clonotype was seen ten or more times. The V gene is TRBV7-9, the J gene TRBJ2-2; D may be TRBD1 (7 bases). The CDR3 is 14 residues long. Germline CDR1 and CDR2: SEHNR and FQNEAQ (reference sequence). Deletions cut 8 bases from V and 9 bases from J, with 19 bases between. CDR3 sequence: CASQATGRSRELFF. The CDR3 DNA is TGTGCCAGCCAAGCGACAGGGAGGTCCCGGGAGCTGTTTTTT.

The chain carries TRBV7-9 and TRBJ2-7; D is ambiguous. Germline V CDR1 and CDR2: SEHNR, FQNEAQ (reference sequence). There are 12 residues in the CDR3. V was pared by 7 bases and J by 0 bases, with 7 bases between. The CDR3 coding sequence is TGTGCCAGCATGGACCGCTCCTACGAGCAGTACTTC. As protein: CASMDRSYEQYF.

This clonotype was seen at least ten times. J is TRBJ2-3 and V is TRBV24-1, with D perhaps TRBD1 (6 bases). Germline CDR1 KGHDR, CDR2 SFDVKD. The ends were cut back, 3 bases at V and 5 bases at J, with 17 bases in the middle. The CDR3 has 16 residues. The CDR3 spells CATSDTDRPSKDTQYF. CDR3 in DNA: TGTGCCACCAGTGATACCGACAGGCCCTCTAAAGATACGCAGTATTTT.

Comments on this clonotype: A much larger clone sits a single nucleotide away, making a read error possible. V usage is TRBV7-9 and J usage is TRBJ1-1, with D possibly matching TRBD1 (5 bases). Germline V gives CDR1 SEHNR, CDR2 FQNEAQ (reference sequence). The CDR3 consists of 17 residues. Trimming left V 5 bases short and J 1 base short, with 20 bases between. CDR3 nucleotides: TGTGCCAGCAGCCTTGTCCCGGGACGGGGGACGAACACTGAAGCTTTCTTT. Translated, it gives CASSLVPGRGTNTEAFF.

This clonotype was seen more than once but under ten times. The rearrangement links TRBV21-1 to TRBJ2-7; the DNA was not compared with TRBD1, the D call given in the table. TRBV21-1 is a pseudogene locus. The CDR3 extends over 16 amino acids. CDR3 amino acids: CASGTLGKAGDNEQYF. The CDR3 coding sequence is TGTGCCAGCGGGACACTTGGGAAGGCAGGGGACAACGAGCAGTACTTC.

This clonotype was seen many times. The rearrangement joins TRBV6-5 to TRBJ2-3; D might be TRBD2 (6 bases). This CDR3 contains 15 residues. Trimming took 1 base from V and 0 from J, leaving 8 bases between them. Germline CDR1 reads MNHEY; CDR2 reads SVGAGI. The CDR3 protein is CASSYLAVSTDTQYF. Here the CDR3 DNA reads TGTGCCAGCAGTTACTTAGCGGTTAGCACAGATACGCAGTATTTT.

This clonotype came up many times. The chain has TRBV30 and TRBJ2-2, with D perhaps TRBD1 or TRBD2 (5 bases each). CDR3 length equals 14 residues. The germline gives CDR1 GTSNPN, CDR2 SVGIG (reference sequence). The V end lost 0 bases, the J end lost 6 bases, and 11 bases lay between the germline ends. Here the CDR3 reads CAWSVRGVAGELFF. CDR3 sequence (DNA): TGTGCCTGGAGTGTTAGAGGGGTGGCCGGGGAGCTGTTTTTT.

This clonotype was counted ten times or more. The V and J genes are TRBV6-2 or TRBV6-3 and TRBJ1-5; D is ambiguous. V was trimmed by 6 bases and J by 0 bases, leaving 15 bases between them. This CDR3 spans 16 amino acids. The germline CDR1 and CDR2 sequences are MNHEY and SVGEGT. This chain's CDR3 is CASSLTYAVSNQPQHF. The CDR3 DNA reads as TGTGCCAGCAGCCTAACTTATGCGGTTAGCAATCAGCCCCAGCATTTT.

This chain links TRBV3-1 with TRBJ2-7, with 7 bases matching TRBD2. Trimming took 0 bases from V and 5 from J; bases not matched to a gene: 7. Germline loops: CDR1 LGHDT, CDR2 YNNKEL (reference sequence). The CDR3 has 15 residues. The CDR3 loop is CASSQDRWGGNEQYF. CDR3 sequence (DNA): TGTGCCAGCAGCCAAGATAGATGGGGGGGAAACGAGCAGTACTTC.

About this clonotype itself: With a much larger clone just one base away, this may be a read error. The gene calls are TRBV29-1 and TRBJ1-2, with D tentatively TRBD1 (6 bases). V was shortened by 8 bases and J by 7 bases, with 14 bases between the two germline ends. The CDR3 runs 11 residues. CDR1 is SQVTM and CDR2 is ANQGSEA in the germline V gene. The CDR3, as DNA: TGCAGCACCAGGACAGCCTGTGGCTACACCTTC. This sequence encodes CSTRTACGYTF.

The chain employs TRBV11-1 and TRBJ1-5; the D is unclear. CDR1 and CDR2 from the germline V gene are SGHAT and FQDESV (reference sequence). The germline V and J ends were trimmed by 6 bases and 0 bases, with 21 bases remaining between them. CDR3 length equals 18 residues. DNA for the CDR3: TGTGCCAGCAGACATAGCCCGGGCAACCAAAATAGCAATCAGCCCCAGCATTTT. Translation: CASRHSPGNQNSNQPQHF.

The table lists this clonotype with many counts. The CDR3 protein is CASSRSLAYEQYF. CDR3 DNA sequence: TGTGCCAGCAGCCGTTCGCTGGCCTACGAGCAGTACTTC. The gene calls are TRBV27 and TRBJ2-7; no clear D. Trimming took 6 bases from V and 2 from J, leaving 11 bases between them. In germline, CDR1 is MNHEY, CDR2 SMNVEV (reference sequence). The CDR3 runs to 13 residues.

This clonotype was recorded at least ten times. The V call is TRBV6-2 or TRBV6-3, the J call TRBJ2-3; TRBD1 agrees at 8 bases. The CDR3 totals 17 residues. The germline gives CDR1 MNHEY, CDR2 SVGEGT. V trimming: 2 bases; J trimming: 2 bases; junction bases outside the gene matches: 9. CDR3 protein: CASSYHPDRGDTDTQYF. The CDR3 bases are TGTGCCAGCAGTTACCATCCAGACAGGGGAGACACAGATACGCAGTATTTT.

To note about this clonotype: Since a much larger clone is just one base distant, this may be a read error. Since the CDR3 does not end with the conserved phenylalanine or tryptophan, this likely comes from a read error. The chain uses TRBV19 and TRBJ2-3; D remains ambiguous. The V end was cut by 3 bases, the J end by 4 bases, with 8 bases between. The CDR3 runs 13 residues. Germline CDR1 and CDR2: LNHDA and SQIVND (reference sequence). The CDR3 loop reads CASSIITSDTQYL. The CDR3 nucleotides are TGTGCCAGTAGTATTATTACGTCAGATACGCAGTATCTT.

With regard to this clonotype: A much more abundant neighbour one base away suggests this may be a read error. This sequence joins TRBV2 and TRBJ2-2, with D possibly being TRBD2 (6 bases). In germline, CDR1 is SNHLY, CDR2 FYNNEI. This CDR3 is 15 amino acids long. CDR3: CASSETQLNTGGLFF. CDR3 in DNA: TGTGCCAGCAGTGAAACCCAGTTGAACACCGGGGGGCTGTTTTTT.

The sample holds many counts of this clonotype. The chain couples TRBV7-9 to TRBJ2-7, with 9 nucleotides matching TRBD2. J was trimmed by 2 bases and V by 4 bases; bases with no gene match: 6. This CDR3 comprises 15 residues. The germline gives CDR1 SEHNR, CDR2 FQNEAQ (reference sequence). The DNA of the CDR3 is TGTGCCAGCAGCTCCGATAGCGGGGGACCCTACGAGCAGTACTTC. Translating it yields CASSSDSGGPYEQYF.

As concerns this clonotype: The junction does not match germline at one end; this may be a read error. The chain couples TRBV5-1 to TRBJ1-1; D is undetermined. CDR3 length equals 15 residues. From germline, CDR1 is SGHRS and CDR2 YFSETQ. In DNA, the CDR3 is TGCGCCAGCGGCTTGAACAGCAGATTGAACACTGAAGCTTTCTTT. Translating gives CASGLNSRLNTEAFF.